This TCR beta chain was identified during a study of blood T cells in healthy people across ages. The CDR3 runs 17 residues. Trimming cost V 2 bases and J 2 bases; bases outside gene matches: 9. Germline V CDR1 and CDR2: MNHEY, SVGEGT. PCR was performed a second time for about 7 to 11 cycles using a sample-barcoded 5' primer and a J-beta primer mix. Each sample provided no less than 2.5 million CDR3-containing paired-end reads. From the 5' RACE reads, TCRdb called clonotypes with MiXCR, one entry per CDR3 protein. This sample has 850,000 to 1,000,000 distinct CDR3 sequences, with 40% to 60% found just once. A note on this clonotype: What it binds is unknown.

Findings and limits, study-wide: As age increased, TCR beta diversity per million T cells fell in a roughly linear fashion.

At least 6.5 million PBMCs were isolated per sample. The chain links TRBV6-2 or TRBV6-3 to TRBJ2-7; 10 nucleotides match TRBD1. The sequenced sample was blood. The sequence was obtained from a man aged 30 to 45 in good health. The CDR3 reads CASSYRTGGRAPYEQYF. The DNA of the CDR3 is TGTGCCAGCAGTTACCGGACAGGGGGTCGAGCACCCTACGAGCAGTACTTC.